These 21 T cell receptor beta chains originate from one sample sequenced in a study of shared clonotypes between healthy human individuals. TCRdb's copy holds only in-frame clones and misses some; the assay was immunoSEQ multiplex PCR. This sample carries approximately 740,000 clones, around 72% of them seen once, and the ten largest clones take 1.5% to 2%. What was sequenced was memory CD4+ T cells sorted from blood. Subset denoted: CD45RA-negative fraction. Receptor source: a woman under 40 in good health.

This chain uses TRBV6-6 with TRBJ2-4; D is possibly TRBD1 or TRBD2 (5 bases each). V dropped 0 bases and J dropped 6 bases, with 9 bases sitting between them. The germline V gene encodes CDR1 MNHNY and CDR2 SVGAGI (reference sequence). The CDR3 consists of 14 residues. The CDR3 is CASSYSGVGNIQYF. CDR3 nucleotides: TGTGCCAGCAGTTACTCGGGGGTCGGAAACATTCAGTACTTC.

The V gene is TRBV7-3, the J gene TRBJ2-5; 10 positions match TRBD2. The CDR3 runs 15 residues. The germline V gene encodes CDR1 SGHTA and CDR2 FQGTGA. Losses at the gene ends were 1 base for V and 5 bases for J; bases not matched to a gene: 4. The CDR3 DNA reads as TGTGCCAGCAGCTTAAGCCTAGCGGGAGCCGAGACCCAGTACTTC. This encodes CASSLSLAGAETQYF.

The chain is built from TRBV11-2 and TRBJ2-1; unclear D gene. This CDR3 comprises 12 residues. Germline V lookup: CDR1 SGHAT, CDR2 FQNNGV. V was pared by 4 bases and J by 9 bases, with 10 bases between. In DNA form, the CDR3 reads TGTGCCAGCAGCTGGCAGCTGAGTGAGCAGTTCTTC. It translates to CASSWQLSEQFF.

The chain recombines TRBV29-1 with TRBJ2-5; the D gene is possibly TRBD1 (5 bases). With 0 bases removed from V and 7 bases from J, the gap between germline ends came to 15 bases. There are 14 residues in the CDR3. CDR1 and CDR2 (germline): SQVTM, ANQGSEA. The CDR3 spells CSVEDPRAQGTQYF. The CDR3 coding sequence is TGCAGCGTTGAAGATCCGCGCGCCCAGGGGACCCAGTACTTC.

This chain connects TRBV28 to TRBJ2-7; D remains ambiguous. Deletions cut 4 bases from V and 6 bases from J, with 13 bases between. Looked up from germline, CDR1 is MDHEN and CDR2 is SYDVKM. The CDR3 loop spans 13 amino acids. CDR3 sequence: CASSYLRTGEQYF. The CDR3 DNA reads TGTGCCAGCAGTTACCTCAGGACGGGCGAGCAGTACTTC.

The gene calls are TRBV27 and TRBJ2-1; 8 positions agree with TRBD1. The CDR3 length is 17 residues. Germline lookup yields CDR1 MNHEY and CDR2 SMNVEV (reference sequence). Losses at the gene ends were 5 bases for V and 4 bases for J; bases not matched to a gene: 13. In DNA form, the CDR3 reads TGTGCCAGCAGTCAACTTTTTATCGGACAGGGTTACAATGAGCAGTTCTTC. It yields the protein CASSQLFIGQGYNEQFF.

J is TRBJ1-1 and V is TRBV6-1, with D perhaps TRBD1 (5 bases). V lost 8 bases to trimming and J lost 7 bases, with 20 bases between them. The CDR3 has 14 residues. The germline V gene has CDR1 MNHNS and CDR2 SASEGT. CDR3 bases: TGTGCCAGCTCAAGCGCCGCAGGGACGGATGAAGCTTTCTTT. Translation gives CASSSAAGTDEAFF.

V usage is TRBV18 and J usage is TRBJ2-5, with D perhaps given as TRBD1 or TRBD2 (6 bases each). This CDR3 spans 15 amino acids. V was cut by 5 bases and J by 1 base, with 14 bases left in between. The V gene's germline CDR1 is KGHSH and CDR2 LQKENI. CDR3 DNA: TGTGCCAGCTCAGCGGGACACCCTCTCCAAGAGACCCAGTACTTC. It encodes CASSAGHPLQETQYF.

The chain links TRBV7-2 to TRBJ1-1; no firm D call. This CDR3 comprises 13 residues. Trimming pared 2 bases from V and 5 bases from J, leaving 9 bases between. Germline-derived CDR1 and CDR2 are SGHTA and FQGNSA. The CDR3 region is CASSLNQGTEAFF. CDR3 sequence (DNA): TGTGCCAGCAGCTTAAACCAAGGAACTGAAGCTTTCTTT.

This clone showed up just a few times. Additional DNA sequences in this sample encode the identical CDR3. V is TRBV5-1 and J is TRBJ2-6; 8 bases fit TRBD2. The CDR3 runs to 15 residues. In germline, CDR1 is SGHRS, CDR2 YFSETQ. V shed 6 bases and J 1 base; nucleotides not matched to a gene: 3. The CDR3 sequence is CASTRGGSGANVLTF. As DNA, the CDR3 is TGCGCCAGCACCCGGGGGGGATCTGGGGCCAACGTCCTGACTTTC.

V usage is TRBV19 and J usage is TRBJ2-1; 9 bases agree with TRBD2. Germline V lookup: CDR1 LNHDA, CDR2 SQIVND (reference sequence). This CDR3 has 19 residues. Germline trimming cut 5 bases from V and 0 bases from J; bases unmatched to any gene: 14. The CDR3 here is CASSPRGGASGVSYNEQFF. Written as DNA, the CDR3 is TGTGCCAGTAGTCCCCGGGGAGGGGCTAGCGGGGTCTCCTACAATGAGCAGTTCTTC.

V gene TRBV27 combines with J gene TRBJ2-3, with D tentatively TRBD2 (5 bases). This CDR3 contains 15 residues. From germline, CDR1 is MNHEY and CDR2 SMNVEV (reference sequence). Trimming shortened V by 5 bases and J by 0 bases, and 12 bases separated the two germline ends. In nucleotides, the CDR3 is TGTGCCAGCAGTCTAACGGGAACTAGCACAGATACGCAGTATTTT. This translates into CASSLTGTSTDTQYF.

The chain carries TRBV6-1 and TRBJ1-1, with D unresolved. Per germline, CDR1 MNHNS and CDR2 SASEGT. The CDR3 loop spans 13 amino acids. Trimming took 7 bases from V and 1 from J, leaving 10 bases between them. The CDR3 loop is CASTIQKNTEAFF. CDR3 nucleotide sequence: TGTGCCAGCACAATACAGAAGAACACTGAAGCTTTCTTT.

The CDR3 loop reads CATSRGTSLHEQFF. DNA of the CDR3: TGTGCCACCAGCAGAGGGACTAGCCTCCATGAGCAGTTCTTC. The gene calls are TRBV15 and TRBJ2-1, with 8 bases aligning to TRBD2. V shed 1 base, J shed 8 bases, and the junction held 4 bases outside the gene matches. The germline V gene has CDR1 LNHNV and CDR2 YYDKDF (reference sequence). The CDR3 spans 14 residues. Full variable domain (outside the CDR3, taken from reference TRBV15 and TRBJ2-1): DAMVIQNPRYQVTQFGKPVTLSCSQTLNHNVMYWYQQKSSQAPKLLFHYYDKDFNNEADTPDNFQSRRPNTSFCFLDIRSPGLGDTAMYLCATSRGTSLHEQFFGPGTRLTVL.

The CDR3 sequence is CASSFEGALLAEQYF. CDR3 nucleotide sequence: TGCGCCAGCAGCTTCGAGGGAGCGCTCTTAGCCGAGCAGTACTTC. The J gene is TRBJ2-7, the V gene TRBV5-1; TRBD2 might be the D (5 bases). CDR3 length: 15 residues. Germline CDR1 is SGHRS and CDR2 is YFSETQ. V dropped 2 bases and J dropped 6 bases, with 18 bases sitting between them.

The chain carries TRBV19 and TRBJ2-1; D is perhaps TRBD2 (5 bases). The germline V and J ends were trimmed by 1 base and 5 bases, with 12 bases remaining between them. CDR1 LNHDA and CDR2 SQIVND come from the germline V gene (reference sequence). This CDR3 has 15 residues. DNA for the CDR3: TGTGCCAGTAGTATAGGTGGGAGCCTCGACAATGAGCAGTTCTTC. Translated: CASSIGGSLDNEQFF.

As regards this clone: One junction end does not reproduce the germline sequence, and a read error may be involved. V is TRBV4-1 and J is TRBJ2-2; 8 nucleotides align to TRBD2. The CDR3 is made up of 16 amino acids. CDR1 is MGHRA and CDR2 is YSYEKL in the germline V gene. The CDR3 loop reads CASSQPGGPKTGELFF. CDR3 DNA: TGCGCCAGCAGCCAACCGGGAGGGCCGAAAACCGGGGAGCTGTTTTTT.

This clone was seen only once. V usage is TRBV5-1 and J usage is TRBJ2-7, with a tentative D call TRBD1 (5 bases). The CDR3 length is 13 residues. Germline V gene sequence: CDR1 SGHRS, CDR2 YFSETQ. The V end lost 0 bases, the J end lost 6 bases, and 10 bases lay between the germline ends. This CDR3 reads CASSLVQEREQYF. In nucleotides, the CDR3 is TGCGCCAGCAGCTTGGTACAGGAGCGCGAGCAGTACTTC.

Concerning this clone: Other nucleotide sequences in the sample specify the same CDR3. The chain employs TRBV19 and TRBJ1-3, with D unresolved. Looked up from germline, CDR1 is LNHDA and CDR2 is SQIVND (reference sequence). V lost 11 bases to trimming and J lost 2 bases, with 10 bases between them. This CDR3 spans 12 amino acids. The CDR3 loop is CASKSAGNTIYF. For the CDR3, the DNA is TGTGCCTCCAAATCTGCTGGAAACACCATATATTTT.

The chain carries TRBV10-3 and TRBJ2-5, with D unresolved. The V end was cut by 3 bases, the J end by 5 bases, with 7 bases between. The CDR3 covers 12 residues. Germline values: CDR1 ENHRY, CDR2 SYGVKD. The CDR3 DNA follows: TGTGCCATCAGTGATTTCCGGGAGACCCAGTACTTC. Translated: CAISDFRETQYF.

The rearrangement links TRBV7-2 to TRBJ2-7, with 14 bases identical to TRBD2. This CDR3 has 17 residues. V shed 3 bases and J 6 bases; nucleotides not matched to a gene: 10. Germline assignment: CDR1 SGHTA and CDR2 FQGNSA. The CDR3 reads CASSFTGTSGSTGEQYF. The CDR3 DNA follows: TGTGCCAGCAGCTTTACCGGGACTAGCGGGAGTACTGGCGAGCAGTACTTC.